This TCR beta chain was identified during a study of blood T cells in healthy people across ages. With a J-beta primer mix and a sample-barcoded 5' primer, a second PCR ran about 7 to 12 cycles. Each single sample gave us at least 2.5 million CDR3-containing paired-end reads. TCRdb passed the 5' RACE reads through MiXCR, listing each CDR3 protein once. The top ten hold under 4.5% of the sample, which has about 560,000 distinct CDR3 sequences, about 27% seen once. This CDR3 has 14 residues. CDR1 is LGHNA and CDR2 is YSLEER in the germline V gene. In regard to this clonotype: The germline gene is not matched at one end of the junction; a read error may be the cause.

This sample was also put to use in a study of T cells of mothers and their children. That report adds: Barcodes and 2-4 random nucleotides were added by M1S in the second PCR.

The clonotype comes from a boy aged 2-15 years in good health. The chain joins TRBV4-3 to TRBJ1-1; perhaps TRBD1 as D (6 bases). The sequenced sample was blood. CDR3 coding DNA: TGCGCCAGCAGCAAAGAGGGGGGGAACACTGAAGCTTTCTTT. It codes for CASSKEGGNTEAFF.